A single sample is the source of the 23 T cell receptor beta chains below, sequenced in a study of spatial heterogeneity in lung cancer. MiXCR was run by TCRdb on the 5' RACE reads, yielding one entry per CDR3 protein. The repertoire holds tens of thousands of distinct CDR3 sequences, with roughly an eighth as singletons. The sample's time point: sample taken at primary tumor resection. Whole RNA from tumor, nontumor lung or frozen PBMC was sequenced unsorted. Sample: PBMCs, taken at surgery. Receptor source: a male donor with early-stage non-small cell lung cancer.

V usage is TRBV19 and J usage is TRBJ2-7; TRBD2 aligns across 10 bases. With V trimmed by 3 bases and J by 0 bases, 8 bases remained unmatched. The CDR3 sequence is 17 residues long. Germline-derived CDR1 and CDR2 are LNHDA and SQIVND (reference sequence). The CDR3 DNA sequence: TGTGCCAGTAGTATCGGACTAGCGGCGAGGGGCTCCTACGAGCAGTACTTC. Protein: CASSIGLAARGSYEQYF.

The rearrangement joins TRBV7-2 to TRBJ2-3; D remains ambiguous. CDR3 size: 14 residues. Trimming shortened V by 3 bases and J by 4 bases, and 11 bases separated the two germline ends. The germline CDR1 and CDR2 sequences are SGHTA and FQGNSA. CDR3 in DNA: TGTGCCAGCAGCTTTCGTTTCCAGTCAGATACGCAGTATTTT. This codes for CASSFRFQSDTQYF.

This clonotype was observed a handful of times. V usage is TRBV5-4 and J usage is TRBJ2-1; no reliable D call. CDR1 is SGHNT and CDR2 is YYREEE in the germline V gene (reference sequence). CDR3 length equals 15 residues. V was clipped by 4 bases and J by 5 bases, with 16 bases between them. The CDR3 DNA reads TGTGCCAGCAGCCCGGGCGTACGGGTTGACAATGAGCAGTTCTTC. It translates to CASSPGVRVDNEQFF.

Here the CDR3 reads CAASARGNEKLTF. In DNA, the CDR3 is TGTGCAGCAAGCGCACGAGGAAATGAGAAATTAACCTTT. V is TRBV22-1 and J is TRBJ1-5. TRBV22-1 is reported as a pseudogene. This CDR3 comprises 13 residues.

J is TRBJ2-7 and V is TRBV2; TRBD1 agrees at 9 bases. CDR3 length: 15 amino acids. Germline V CDR1 and CDR2: SNHLY, FYNNEI. With 6 bases clipped from V and 1 base from J, the junction kept 7 bases outside the gene matches. CDR3 sequence (DNA): TGTGCCAGCAGAGAACAGGGGGCTGAATCCTACGAGCAGTACTTC. Translation: CASREQGAESYEQYF.

This clonotype was seen ten or more times. At one boundary the junction diverges from the germline segment, which might be a read error. The V call is TRBV7-7, the J call TRBJ2-1; the D gene is possibly TRBD1 (5 bases). Germline V CDR1 and CDR2: SSHAT, FNYEAQ (reference sequence). CDR3 length: 13 residues. Here the CDR3 DNA reads TGTGCTAGCAGCTTGGGCAGGGCTGATGAGCAGTTCTTC. Translation: CASSLGRADEQFF.

This clonotype has a count of ten or more. The chain couples TRBV7-6 to TRBJ2-2; D gene ambiguous. Germline loops: CDR1 SGHVS, CDR2 FNYEAQ. Trimming cost V 5 bases and J 3 bases, with 7 bases left between them. The CDR3 has 13 amino acids. This CDR3 reads CASSPPYTGELFF. In nucleotides, the CDR3 is TGTGCCAGCAGCCCGCCATACACCGGGGAGCTGTTTTTT.

This clonotype was seen at least ten times. The chain recombines TRBV27 with TRBJ2-7; D is possibly TRBD2 (6 bases). V was cut by 5 bases and J by 3 bases, with 17 bases left in between. CDR1 MNHEY and CDR2 SMNVEV come from the germline V gene (reference sequence). The CDR3 runs to 15 residues. The CDR3 nucleotides are TGTGCCAGCAGTAGGATCGGGGCTAGCGTCTACGAGCAGTACTTC. This gives the protein CASSRIGASVYEQYF.

This clonotype turned up a few times. The chain has TRBV25-1 and TRBJ1-1, with D possibly matching TRBD1 (5 bases). The germline V gene has CDR1 MGHDK and CDR2 SYGVNS. V lost 6 bases and J 5 bases, leaving 13 bases between the germline ends. This CDR3 is built from 13 residues. In DNA, the CDR3 is TGTGCCAGCAGATCCCAGGGTGGAACTGAAGCTTTCTTT. Translation gives CASRSQGGTEAFF.

A few counts support this clonotype. This chain uses TRBV6-6 with TRBJ1-5; TRBD1 agrees at 7 bases. With V trimmed by 5 bases and J by 0 bases, 1 base remained unmatched. CDR1 is MNHNY and CDR2 is SVGAGI in the germline V gene (reference sequence). The CDR3 covers 14 residues. The CDR3 spells CASSRTGSNQPQHF. The DNA of the CDR3 is TGTGCCAGCAGTCGGACAGGTAGCAATCAGCCCCAGCATTTT.

This clonotype was detected many times. V and J are TRBV4-3 and TRBJ2-2; a weak D match, TRBD2 (6 bases). Germline V lookup: CDR1 LGHNA, CDR2 YSLEER. V shed 1 base and J shed 10 bases, with 10 bases lying between them. The CDR3 length is 13 residues. CDR3 loop: CASSQGRGLELFF. Written as DNA, the CDR3 is TGCGCCAGCAGCCAAGGGCGGGGTTTGGAGCTGTTTTTT.

In its sample, this clonotype was seen a few times. The rearrangement uses TRBV6-2 or TRBV6-3 and TRBJ1-5; 7 positions agree with TRBD1. This CDR3 region has 16 residues. Germline CDR1 and CDR2: MNHEY and SVGEGT. Trimming cost V 2 bases and J 3 bases; bases outside gene matches: 7. The CDR3 is CASSYGSRGINQPQHF. The DNA for the CDR3 is TGTGCCAGCAGTTACGGCAGCAGGGGGATCAATCAGCCCCAGCATTTT.

This chain uses TRBV5-1 with TRBJ1-4; weak D call: TRBD1 (6 bases). Trimming left V 4 bases short and J 6 bases short, with 16 bases between. Germline CDR1 reads SGHRS; CDR2 reads YFSETQ. The CDR3 contains 15 residues. The DNA of the CDR3 is TGCGCCAGCAGCCCCGGGGGGGGCGGAGATGAAAAACTGTTTTTT. Residues: CASSPGGGGDEKLFF.

The chain joins TRBV12-3 or TRBV12-4 to TRBJ1-3; maybe TRBD1 (6 bases). V was shortened by 6 bases and J by 7 bases, with 19 bases between the two germline ends. The CDR3 contains 15 residues. DNA for the CDR3: TGTGCCAGCAGCTCAGGGGATTCCTCGGGCAACACCATATATTTT. Its translation: CASSSGDSSGNTIYF.

The gene calls are TRBV7-9 and TRBJ1-1; D not certain. The CDR3 length is 14 residues. CDR1 SEHNR and CDR2 FQNEAQ come from the germline V gene (reference sequence). Trimming cost V 0 bases and J 4 bases, with 9 bases left between them. CDR3 nucleotide sequence: TGTGCCAGCAGCTTAGCGTGGGGAATCACTGAAGCTTTCTTT. It specifies CASSLAWGITEAFF.

This clonotype has a count of ten or more. V is TRBV4-1 and J is TRBJ2-1; the D is unclear. The germline V and J ends were trimmed by 4 bases and 4 bases, with 11 bases remaining between them. This CDR3 comprises 14 residues. Per germline, CDR1 MGHRA and CDR2 YSYEKL. The DNA of the CDR3 is TGCGCCAGCAGCCGCTCGCAACAGTACAATGAGCAGTTCTTC. Amino acid sequence: CASSRSQQYNEQFF.

The chain links TRBV19 to TRBJ2-1, with 8 bases aligning to TRBD2. Germline CDR1 reads LNHDA; CDR2 reads SQIVND (reference sequence). V was pared by 6 bases and J by 2 bases, with 9 bases of the junction left unmatched. The CDR3 sequence is 16 residues long. Written as DNA, the CDR3 is TGTGCCAGTAGGGGTTTAGCGGGAACTCCCTACAATGAGCAGTTCTTC. Protein sequence: CASRGLAGTPYNEQFF.

The chain employs TRBV5-1 and TRBJ2-2; 12 positions match TRBD2. Germline V gives CDR1 SGHRS, CDR2 YFSETQ. Germline trimming cut 0 bases from V and 9 bases from J; bases unmatched to any gene: 6. CDR3 size: 16 residues. In nucleotides, the CDR3 is TGCGCCAGCAGCTTGGATGGACTAGCGGGATCCCGGGAGCTGTTTTTT. Translating gives CASSLDGLAGSRELFF.

A few counts support this clonotype. The DNA of the CDR3 is TGCGCCAGCAGCTCTACATCCCGGGACAGGGCGGACGAGCAGTACTTC. Amino acid sequence: CASSSTSRDRADEQYF. The chain joins TRBV5-1 to TRBJ2-7, with 9 bases aligning to TRBD1. Germline loops: CDR1 SGHRS, CDR2 YFSETQ. J lost 5 bases, V lost 3 bases, and 12 bases had no gene match. The CDR3 length is 16 residues.

This clonotype was seen more than once but under ten times. The chain joins TRBV28 to TRBJ1-5, with D unresolved. The CDR3 has 10 amino acids. Trimming left V 9 bases short and J 6 bases short, with 6 bases between. Germline V gives CDR1 MDHEN, CDR2 SYDVKM. The CDR3: CASAGQPQHF. The CDR3 DNA reads TGTGCCAGTGCCGGTCAGCCCCAGCATTTT.

This clonotype was detected ten times or more. The rearrangement uses TRBV5-8 and TRBJ1-5; D is undetermined. CDR3 length: 14 residues. Germline CDR1 reads SGHTS; CDR2 reads YDEGEE. Trimming cost V 7 bases and J 0 bases, with 11 bases left between them. The CDR3 protein is CASPPRYSNQPQHF. CDR3 coding DNA: TGTGCCAGCCCACCCAGATATAGCAATCAGCCCCAGCATTTT.

The genes are TRBV20-1 and TRBJ2-7, with D tentatively TRBD2 (6 bases). The germline V gene has CDR1 DFQATT and CDR2 SNEGSKA (reference sequence). The CDR3 length is 12 residues. V lost 0 bases to trimming and J lost 6 bases, with 9 bases between them. The CDR3 loop reads CSARDSRGEQYF. As DNA, the CDR3 is TGCAGTGCTAGAGATTCGCGGGGCGAGCAGTACTTC.

The chain uses TRBV7-2 and TRBJ1-5, with D unclear. Germline V gene data show CDR1 as SGHTA and CDR2 as FQGNSA. This CDR3 spans 14 amino acids. V gave up 3 bases and J gave up 6 bases, with 12 bases separating them. Written as DNA, the CDR3 is TGTGCCAGCAGCTTGAGATATGGCCCTCAGCCCCAGCATTTT. This encodes CASSLRYGPQPQHF. The full variable domain, its missing parts supplied by reference TRBV7-2 and TRBJ1-5, is GAGVSQSPSNKVTEKGKDVELRCDPISGHTALYWYRQSLGQGLEFLIYFQGNSAPDKSGLPSDRFSAERTGGSVSTLTIQRTQQEDSAVYLCASSLRYGPQPQHFGDGTRLSIL.